One T cell receptor beta chain is described in this entry. It lacks a known antigen. No much larger clone exists at a distance of one base, and base qualities are not known. Inclusive of the bounding cysteine and phenylalanine, the CDR3 is 14 residues long. Just CDR3 DNA is preserved here, 42 bases in frame from base 1. The germline V gene sets CDR1 to MNHNS and CDR2 to SASEGT. Trimming at the junction amounts to 4 bases on V and 10 bases on J, and the germline ends lie 19 bases apart. All of the isolated RNA was reverse transcribed with the High Capacity cDNA Reverse Transcription Kit, so expressed TCRB transcripts were sequenced. Deep immunoSEQ sequencing was performed on naive, central memory and regulatory T cell samples, with an average of around 3.4 million total reads per sample. After sorted cells were lysed in RLT buffer, RNA was extracted with DNase-treated RNeasy Micro or Mini kits, with the choice depending on cell number. Each cell subset was processed separately to prevent cross-contamination, with patient and healthy donor samples processed together. The immunoSEQ multiplex PCR was used to amplify TCRB sequences from cDNA, generating 87-bp fragments that spanned the CDR3 region. Sequencing of the amplicons was done on the Illumina HiSeq platform. The published analysis was carried out like this. PCR bias was corrected computationally using synthetic template baselines, and reads within Hamming distance 2 were collapsed, with unmergeable singletons discarded. Reads were aligned against IMGT to assign V, D and J genes, CDR3 length and insertions or deletions at six rearrangement sites. Clonotype counts were normalized to sorted cell number within each subset before computing true diversity and Gini coefficients with the tcR R package. The overlap coefficient, calculated on TCRB nucleotide sequences, was used to quantify repertoire sharing. TCRdb's version of the immuneACCESS table is confined to in-frame rearrangements and falls short of the full clone set. An unresolved V gene accounts for under half of the shortfall where checked; the remainder is of unknown origin. Clonal size and the V and J genes are those of that table, whereas D and trimming came from the DNA. This sample comprises around 170,000 clones, roughly 9% of them detected only once. Over 2% of the sample is in the top ten clones.

The data stem from a study of beta chain features in type 1 diabetes listed by TCRdb under 2018. For the wider study: Patients and healthy donors did not differ in mean age, gender distribution, total cell number or subset yield. A total of roughly 100 million sorted cells were examined across all samples, and the number of cells per subset was strongly correlated with RNA yield. The study compared TCRB repertoires of sorted circulating CD4+ T cell subsets between recently diagnosed type 1 diabetes patients and matched healthy donors. Naive and central memory subsets were obtained from all 28 donors, but regulatory and stem cell-like memory subsets were isolated from only 8 patients and 8 healthy donors. Results and caveats for the whole study, not just this receptor: At VDJ recombination sites, patients with type 1 diabetes made fewer insertions and deleted more nucleotides, a pattern implying thymic rearrangement abnormalities. The naive, central memory and regulatory TCRB repertoires appeared to resemble one another more closely among patients than among healthy donors. Shorter templates might be favored by PCR, yet because patient and control samples were amplified and corrected together, any such skew would affect both groups equally. Sequencing cDNA rather than genomic DNA could over-represent highly expressing activated cells, although activation and CD3 levels did not differ between groups. Because small numbers of individuals were included in the HLA sub-analyses, any influence of HLA type on TCRB rearrangement was left unresolved. In all four CD4+ subsets, TCRB CDR3 length was moderately but significantly shorter in type 1 diabetes patients.

From each donor, a single peripheral blood sample of about 100 mL on average was drawn into heparinised tubes. Using a panel that included CD45RO, CCR7, CD25, CD127, CD95 and CD27, naive, central memory, regulatory and stem cell-like memory CD4+ T cells were sorted on a BD FACSAria II. All sorted populations exceeded 95% purity. PBMCs were separated immediately by Lymphoprep density gradient centrifugation and were stained directly, without being cultured. Samples were stained and sorted in pairs, with one healthy donor and one patient per experiment, so that batch effects were minimized. Sequencing input: central memory CD4+ T cells from blood. The V gene is TRBV6-1 and the J gene is TRBJ1-2, with TRBD1 perhaps the D gene, on 6 matching bases. This TCR came from a woman aged 18-30 years in good health. The CDR3 reads CASSGQVRPPLYTF. In nucleotide form, the sequence is TGTGCCAGCAGTGGACAGGTACGCCCTCCGCTCTACACCTTC.